Sequencing of this T cell receptor (beta chain) was carried out in a study of T cell responses to AZD1222 COVID-19 vaccine. Measured with immunoSEQ multiplex PCR; TCRdb has only the in-frame clones, and not every one. Counted here are tens of thousands of clones, over 75% occurring once; the ten biggest clones make up less than 20%. The CDR3 totals 13 residues. Germline loops: CDR1 MNHNS, CDR2 SASEGT. Trimming stripped 2 bases from V and 4 bases from J, with 8 bases between. This specimen consisted of peripheral blood, obtained on day 0 of AZD1222 vaccination. The source of this sequence is an adult in good health. The chain has TRBV6-1 and TRBJ1-2; D unresolved. The CDR3 reads CASSEFQSYGYTF. DNA of the CDR3: TGTGCCAGCAGTGAATTCCAAAGCTATGGCTACACCTTC.